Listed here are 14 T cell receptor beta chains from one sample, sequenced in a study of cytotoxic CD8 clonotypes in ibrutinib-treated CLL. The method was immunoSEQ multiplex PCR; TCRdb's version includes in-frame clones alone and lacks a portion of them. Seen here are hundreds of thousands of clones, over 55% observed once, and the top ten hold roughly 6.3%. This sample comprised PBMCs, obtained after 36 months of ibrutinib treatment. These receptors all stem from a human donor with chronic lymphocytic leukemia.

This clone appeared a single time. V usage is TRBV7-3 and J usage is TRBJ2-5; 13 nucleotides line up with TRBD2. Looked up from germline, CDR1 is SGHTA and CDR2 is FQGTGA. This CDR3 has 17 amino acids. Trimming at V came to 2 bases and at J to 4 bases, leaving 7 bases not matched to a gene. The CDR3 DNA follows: TGTGCCAGCAGCTTACTCCCGGGACTAGCGGGGAGAGAGACCCAGTACTTC. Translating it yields CASSLLPGLAGRETQYF.

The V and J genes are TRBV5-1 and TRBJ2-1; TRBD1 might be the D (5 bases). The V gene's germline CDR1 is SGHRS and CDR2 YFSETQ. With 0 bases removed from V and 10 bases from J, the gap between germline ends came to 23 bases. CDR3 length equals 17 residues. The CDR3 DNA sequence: TGCGCCAGCAGCTTGGGCTTGGGGATTCGACAGTCTGGGGAGCAGTTCTTC. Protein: CASSLGLGIRQSGEQFF.

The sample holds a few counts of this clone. The CDR3 sequence is CASSMGKQGFGYTF. The CDR3 nucleotides are TGTGCCAGTAGTATGGGAAAACAGGGTTTTGGCTACACCTTC. J is TRBJ1-2 and V is TRBV19, with D possibly being TRBD1 (6 bases). The V end was cut by 3 bases, the J end by 7 bases, with 15 bases between. Germline assignment: CDR1 LNHDA and CDR2 SQIVND (reference sequence). This CDR3 has 14 residues.

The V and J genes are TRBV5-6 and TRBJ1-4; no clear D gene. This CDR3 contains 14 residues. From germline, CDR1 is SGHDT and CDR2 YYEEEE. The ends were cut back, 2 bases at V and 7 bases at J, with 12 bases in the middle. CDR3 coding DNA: TGTGCCAGCAGCTTCGGCAGGAGTGGTGAAAAACTGTTTTTT. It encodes CASSFGRSGEKLFF.

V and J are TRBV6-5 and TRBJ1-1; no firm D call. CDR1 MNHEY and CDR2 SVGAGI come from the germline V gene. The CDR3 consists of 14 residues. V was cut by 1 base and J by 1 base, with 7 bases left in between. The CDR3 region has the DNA TGTGCCAGCAGTTACTGGGCCGGGAACACTGAAGCTTTCTTT. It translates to CASSYWAGNTEAFF.

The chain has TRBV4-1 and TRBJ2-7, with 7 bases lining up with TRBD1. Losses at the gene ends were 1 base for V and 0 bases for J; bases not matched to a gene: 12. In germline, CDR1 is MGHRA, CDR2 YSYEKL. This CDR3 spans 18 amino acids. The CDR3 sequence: CASSQARTGARSSYEQYF. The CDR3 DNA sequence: TGCGCCAGCAGCCAAGCGCGCACAGGGGCAAGGAGCTCCTACGAGCAGTACTTC.

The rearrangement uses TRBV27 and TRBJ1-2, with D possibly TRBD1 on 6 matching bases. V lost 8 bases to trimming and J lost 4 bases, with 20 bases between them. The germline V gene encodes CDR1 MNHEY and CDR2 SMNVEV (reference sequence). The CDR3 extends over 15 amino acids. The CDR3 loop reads CASGPGAVFSYGYTF. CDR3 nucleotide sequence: TGTGCCAGCGGGCCGGGGGCAGTCTTCAGCTATGGCTACACCTTC.

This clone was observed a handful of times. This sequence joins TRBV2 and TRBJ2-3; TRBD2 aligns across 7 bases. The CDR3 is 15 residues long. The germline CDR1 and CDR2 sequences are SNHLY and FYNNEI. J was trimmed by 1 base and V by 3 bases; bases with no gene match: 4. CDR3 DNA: TGTGCCAGCAGTGAGCCCAGCGGGGGCACAGATACGCAGTATTTT. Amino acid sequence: CASSEPSGGTDTQYF.

This chain's CDR3 is CASYLPGSNYGYTF. As DNA, the CDR3 is TGTGCCAGCTATCTTCCGGGTAGCAACTATGGCTACACCTTC. The chain employs TRBV19 and TRBJ1-2; no clear D. There are 14 residues in the CDR3. Germline assignment: CDR1 LNHDA and CDR2 SQIVND (reference sequence). V was clipped by 9 bases and J by 2 bases, with 16 bases between them.

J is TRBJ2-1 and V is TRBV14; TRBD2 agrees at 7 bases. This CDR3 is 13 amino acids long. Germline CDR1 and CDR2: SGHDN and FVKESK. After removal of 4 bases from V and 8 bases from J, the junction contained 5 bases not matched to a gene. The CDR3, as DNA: TGTGCCAGCAGCCCTCCCCGGGGGGATGAGCAGTTCTTC. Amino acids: CASSPPRGDEQFF.

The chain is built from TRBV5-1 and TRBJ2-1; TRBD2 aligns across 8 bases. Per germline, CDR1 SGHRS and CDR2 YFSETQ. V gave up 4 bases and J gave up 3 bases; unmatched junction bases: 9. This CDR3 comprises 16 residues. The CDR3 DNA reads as TGCGCCAGCAGCCCCCGGGGGGGCGGCTACTACAATGAGCAGTTCTTC. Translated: CASSPRGGGYYNEQFF.

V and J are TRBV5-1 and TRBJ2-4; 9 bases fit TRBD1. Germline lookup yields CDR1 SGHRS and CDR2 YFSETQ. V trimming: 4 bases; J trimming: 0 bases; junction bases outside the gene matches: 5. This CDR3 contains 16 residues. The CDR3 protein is CASSRGTGLAKNIQYF. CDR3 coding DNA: TGCGCCAGCAGCCGTGGGACAGGGTTAGCCAAAAACATTCAGTACTTC.

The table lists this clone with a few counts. In DNA, the CDR3 is TGTGCCAGCAGCTTAATTAACAGCGATGATGAAGCTTTCTTT. It encodes CASSLINSDDEAFF. The chain has TRBV11-2 and TRBJ1-1; D remains unclear. V lost 2 bases, J lost 7 bases, and 14 bases lay in between. CDR1 is SGHAT and CDR2 is FQNNGV in the germline V gene. The CDR3 sequence is 14 residues long.

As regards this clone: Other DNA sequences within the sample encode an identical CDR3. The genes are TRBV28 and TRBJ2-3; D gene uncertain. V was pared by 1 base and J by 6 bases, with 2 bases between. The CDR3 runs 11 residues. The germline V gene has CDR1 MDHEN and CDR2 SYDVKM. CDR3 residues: CASSLLDTQYF. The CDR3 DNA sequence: TGTGCCAGCAGTTTATTGGATACGCAGTATTTT.